The present T cell receptor beta chain was sequenced within a study of early T cells in non-severe SARS-CoV-2 infection (dated by TCRdb to about 2021). In terms of the full investigation: Bulk RNA from unsorted whole blood was used for TCR sequencing, so alpha and beta chains could not be paired.

Libraries were constructed by 5' RACE. Sequencing instrument: NextSeq 500. Unique molecular identifiers were attached to individual cDNA molecules in the TCR library protocol so that sequencing error and PCR bias could be corrected. Sequencing covered both TCR alpha and beta chains, and within each sample the abundances of alpha and beta sequences were tightly co-correlated. The study's processing was this. Decombinator V4 was used to annotate the V gene, J gene and CDR3 of the TCR sequences. TCRs were defined as expanded if a significant change between any two time points was detected under a Poisson model with p below 0.0001. TCR abundances were normalised to the total number of TCRs sequenced per sample and expressed as counts per million. MAIT TCRs were defined by TRAV1-2 paired with TRAJ12, TRAJ20 or TRAJ33, and iNKT TCRs by TRAV10 paired with TRAJ18. VDJdb, accessed on 1 November 2021, was searched for TCRs annotated for CMV, EBV and SARS-CoV-2, and TCRs annotated for more than one antigen were excluded. In TCRdb, the public reads were trimmed at Q25 with fastp and aligned with MiXCR, with productive beta chains retained. When rows share a CDR3 protein, they turn into one entry using the most common DNA and genes. For this entry, the V and J calls and clone size follow TCRdb and not the study's own pipeline. The sample contains around 110,000 distinct CDR3 sequences, 11% of them found a single time. Around 8% of the sample is held by the ten biggest clonotypes.

The CDR3 starts with the cysteine, ends with the phenylalanine, and has 13 residues. This entry keeps only the CDR3 DNA: 39 bases, framed from base 1. Relative to germline, V is 1 base shorter and J is 10 bases shorter, with 11 bases between their ends. CDR1 and CDR2 are drawn from the germline V gene: LGHNA, YNFKEQ. This clonotype was counted at least ten times. Its specific antigen is unknown. Base quality data are lacking; no much larger clone is found one base away. What the study reported, not specific to this receptor: VDJdb matching was skewed toward anti-spike CD8 responses and likely underestimated virus-specific expansions, missing private and CD4 specificities.

This was a case-control study nested in a cohort of healthcare workers in London, UK, who had nasopharyngeal swab PCR tests and blood samples taken every week. Healthcare workers were recruited between 23 and 31 March 2020, during the week of the UK lockdown, and were followed weekly for up to about 15 weeks. This clonotype was sampled from an adult who was a healthcare worker with PCR-confirmed SARS-CoV-2 infection or an uninfected control (not recorded which). The chain couples TRBV4-2 to TRBJ2-1; tentative D gene TRBD1, with 5 bases matching. Sample: whole blood. CDR3 protein: CASSQVRGREQFF. The base sequence is TGTGCCAGCAGCCAAGTTAGGGGTAGGGAGCAGTTCTTC.